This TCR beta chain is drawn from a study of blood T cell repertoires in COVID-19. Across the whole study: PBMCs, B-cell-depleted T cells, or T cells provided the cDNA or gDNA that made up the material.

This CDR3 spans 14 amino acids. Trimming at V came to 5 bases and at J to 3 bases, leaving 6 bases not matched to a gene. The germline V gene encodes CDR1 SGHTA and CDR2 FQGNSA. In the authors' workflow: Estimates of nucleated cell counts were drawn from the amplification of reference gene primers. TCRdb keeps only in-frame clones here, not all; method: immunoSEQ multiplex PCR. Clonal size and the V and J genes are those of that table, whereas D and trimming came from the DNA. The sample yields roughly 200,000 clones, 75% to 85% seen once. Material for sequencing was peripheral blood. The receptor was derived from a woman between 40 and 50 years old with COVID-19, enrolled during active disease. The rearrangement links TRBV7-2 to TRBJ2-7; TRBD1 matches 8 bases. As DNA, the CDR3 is TGTGCCAGCAGCCCAGGACAGGGATTCTACGAGCAGTACTTC. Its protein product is CASSPGQGFYEQYF.